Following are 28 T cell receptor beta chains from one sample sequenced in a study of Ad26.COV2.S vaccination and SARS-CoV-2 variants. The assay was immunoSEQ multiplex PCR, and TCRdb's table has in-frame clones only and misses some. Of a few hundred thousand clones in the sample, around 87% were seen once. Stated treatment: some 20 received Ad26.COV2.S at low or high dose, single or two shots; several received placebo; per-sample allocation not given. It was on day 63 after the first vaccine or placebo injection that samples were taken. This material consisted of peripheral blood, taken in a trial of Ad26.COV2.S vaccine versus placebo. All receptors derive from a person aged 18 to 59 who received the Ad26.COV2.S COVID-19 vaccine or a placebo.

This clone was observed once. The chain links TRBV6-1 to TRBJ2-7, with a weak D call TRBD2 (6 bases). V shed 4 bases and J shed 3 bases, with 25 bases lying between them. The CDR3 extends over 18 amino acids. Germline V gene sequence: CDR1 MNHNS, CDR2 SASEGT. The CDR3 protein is CASSVEVGVEGKGYEQYF. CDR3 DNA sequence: TGTGCCAGCAGTGTAGAGGTCGGGGTGGAGGGTAAGGGCTACGAGCAGTACTTC.

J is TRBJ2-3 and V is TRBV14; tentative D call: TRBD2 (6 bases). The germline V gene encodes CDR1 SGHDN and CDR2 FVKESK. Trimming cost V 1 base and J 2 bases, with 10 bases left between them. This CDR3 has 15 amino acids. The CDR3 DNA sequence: TGTGCCAGCAGCCAAGTGGGGGGATACACAGATACGCAGTATTTT. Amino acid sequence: CASSQVGGYTDTQYF.

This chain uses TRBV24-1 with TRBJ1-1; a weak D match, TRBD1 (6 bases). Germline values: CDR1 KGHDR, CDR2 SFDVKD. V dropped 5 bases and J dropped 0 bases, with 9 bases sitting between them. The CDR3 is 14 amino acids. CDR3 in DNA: TGTGCCACCAGTGCCGGACAGCTGAACACTGAAGCTTTCTTT. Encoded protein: CATSAGQLNTEAFF.

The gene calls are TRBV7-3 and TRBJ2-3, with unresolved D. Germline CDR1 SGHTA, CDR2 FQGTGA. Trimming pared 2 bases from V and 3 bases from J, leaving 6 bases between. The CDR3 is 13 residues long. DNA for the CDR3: TGTGCCAGCAGCTTACTCCTGACAGATACGCAGTATTTT. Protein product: CASSLLLTDTQYF.

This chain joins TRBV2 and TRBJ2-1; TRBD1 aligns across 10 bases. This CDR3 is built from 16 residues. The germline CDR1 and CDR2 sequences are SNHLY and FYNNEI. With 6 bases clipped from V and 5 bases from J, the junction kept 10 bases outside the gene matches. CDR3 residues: CASRNRDRGTHNEQFF. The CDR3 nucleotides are TGTGCCAGCAGAAACCGGGACAGGGGCACCCACAATGAGCAGTTCTTC. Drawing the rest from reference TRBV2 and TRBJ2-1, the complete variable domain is EPEVTQTPSHQVTQMGQEVILRCVPISNHLYFYWYRQILGQKVEFLVSFYNNEISEKSEIFDDQFSVERPDGSNFTLKIRSTKLEDSAMYFCASRNRDRGTHNEQFFGPGTRLTVL.

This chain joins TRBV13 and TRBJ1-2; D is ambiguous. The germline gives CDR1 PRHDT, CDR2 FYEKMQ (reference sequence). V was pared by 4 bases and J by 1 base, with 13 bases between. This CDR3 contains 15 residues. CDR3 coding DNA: TGTGCCAGCAGCTCTCAGGCGGCGGTTAACTATGGCTACACCTTC. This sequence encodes CASSSQAAVNYGYTF. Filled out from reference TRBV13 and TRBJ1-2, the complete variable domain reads AAGVIQSPRHLIKEKRETATLKCYPIPRHDTVYWYQQGPGQDPQFLISFYEKMQSDKGSIPDRFSAQQFSDYHSELNMSSLELGDSALYFCASSSQAAVNYGYTFGSGTRLTVV.

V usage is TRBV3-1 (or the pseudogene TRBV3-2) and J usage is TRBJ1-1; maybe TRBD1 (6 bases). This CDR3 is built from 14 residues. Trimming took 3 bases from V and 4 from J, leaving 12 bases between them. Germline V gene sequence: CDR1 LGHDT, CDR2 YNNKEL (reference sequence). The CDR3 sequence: CASSQLGRGTEAFF. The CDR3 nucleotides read TGTGCCAGCAGCCAGCTCGGCAGGGGCACTGAAGCTTTCTTT.

The CDR3 DNA sequence: TGCGCCAGCAGCCACAGCGGGGGGGCCAAAGATACGCAGTATTTT. Translated: CASSHSGGAKDTQYF. This chain joins TRBV4-3 and TRBJ2-3; 10 nucleotides align to TRBD2. CDR3 size: 15 residues. The V segment lost 3 bases and the J segment 5 bases; nucleotides outside the gene matches: 5. Per germline, CDR1 LGHNA and CDR2 YSLEER.

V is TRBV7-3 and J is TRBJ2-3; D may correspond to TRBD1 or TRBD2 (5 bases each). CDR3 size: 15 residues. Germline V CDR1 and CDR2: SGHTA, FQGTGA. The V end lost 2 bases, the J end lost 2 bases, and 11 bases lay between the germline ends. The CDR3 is CASSLGGRATDTQYF. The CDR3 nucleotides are TGTGCCAGCAGCTTAGGGGGACGAGCCACAGATACGCAGTATTTT.

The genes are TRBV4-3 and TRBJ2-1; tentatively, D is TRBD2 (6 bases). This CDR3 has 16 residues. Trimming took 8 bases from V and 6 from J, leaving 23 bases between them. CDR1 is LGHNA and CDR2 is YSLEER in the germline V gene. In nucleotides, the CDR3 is TGCGCCAGCGGAGATATACGGGGGACCCGTCGCAATGAGCAGTTCTTC. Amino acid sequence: CASGDIRGTRRNEQFF.

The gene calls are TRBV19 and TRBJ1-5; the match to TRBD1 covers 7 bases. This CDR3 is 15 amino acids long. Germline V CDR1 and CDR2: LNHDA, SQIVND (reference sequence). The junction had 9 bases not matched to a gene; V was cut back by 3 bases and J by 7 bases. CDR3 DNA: TGTGCCAGTAGTATTGAACCACAGGGGAGCCAGCCCCAGCATTTT. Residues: CASSIEPQGSQPQHF.

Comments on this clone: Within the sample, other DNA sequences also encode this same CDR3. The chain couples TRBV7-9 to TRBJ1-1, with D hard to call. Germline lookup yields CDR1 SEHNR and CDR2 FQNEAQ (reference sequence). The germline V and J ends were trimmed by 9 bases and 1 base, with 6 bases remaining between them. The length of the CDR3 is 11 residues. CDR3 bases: TGTGCCAGTAGTCGGAACACTGAAGCTTTCTTT. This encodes CASSRNTEAFF.

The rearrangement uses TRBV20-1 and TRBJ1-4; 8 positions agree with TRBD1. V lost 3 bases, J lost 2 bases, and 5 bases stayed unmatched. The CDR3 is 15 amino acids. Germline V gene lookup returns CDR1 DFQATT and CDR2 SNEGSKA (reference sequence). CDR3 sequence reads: CSASGQGLTNEKLFF. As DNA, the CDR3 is TGCAGTGCTAGTGGACAGGGTCTCACTAATGAAAAACTGTTTTTT.

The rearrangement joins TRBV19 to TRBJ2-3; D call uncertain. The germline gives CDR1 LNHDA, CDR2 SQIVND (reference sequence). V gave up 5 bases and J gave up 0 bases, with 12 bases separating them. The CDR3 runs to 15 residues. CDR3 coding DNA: TGTGCCAGTAGTCCCCCAACTATGAGCACAGATACGCAGTATTTT. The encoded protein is CASSPPTMSTDTQYF.

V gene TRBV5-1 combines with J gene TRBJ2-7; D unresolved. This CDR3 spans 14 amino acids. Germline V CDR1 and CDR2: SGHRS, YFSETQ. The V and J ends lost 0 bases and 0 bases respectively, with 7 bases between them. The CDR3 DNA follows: TGCGCCAGCAGCTTGGACCCGGGCTCCTACGAGCAGTACTTC. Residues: CASSLDPGSYEQYF.

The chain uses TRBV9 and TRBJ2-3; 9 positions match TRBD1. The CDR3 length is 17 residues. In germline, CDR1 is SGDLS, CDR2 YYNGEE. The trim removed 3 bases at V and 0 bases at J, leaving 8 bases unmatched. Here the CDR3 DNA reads TGTGCCAGCAGCGCCTCCCCCGGACAGGGGAGCACAGATACGCAGTATTTT. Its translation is CASSASPGQGSTDTQYF.

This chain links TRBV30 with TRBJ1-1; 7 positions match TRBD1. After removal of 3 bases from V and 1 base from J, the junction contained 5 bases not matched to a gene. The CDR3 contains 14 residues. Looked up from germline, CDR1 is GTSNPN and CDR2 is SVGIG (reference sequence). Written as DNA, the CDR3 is TGTGCCTGGAGCCGGGGACAGAAGAACACTGAAGCTTTCTTT. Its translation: CAWSRGQKNTEAFF.

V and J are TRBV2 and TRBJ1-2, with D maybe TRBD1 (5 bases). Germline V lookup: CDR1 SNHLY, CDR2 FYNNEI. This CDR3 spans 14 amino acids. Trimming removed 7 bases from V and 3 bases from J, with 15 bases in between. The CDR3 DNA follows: TGTGCCAGCAATGGCCAGGGAGTAGACTATGGCTACACCTTC. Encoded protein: CASNGQGVDYGYTF.

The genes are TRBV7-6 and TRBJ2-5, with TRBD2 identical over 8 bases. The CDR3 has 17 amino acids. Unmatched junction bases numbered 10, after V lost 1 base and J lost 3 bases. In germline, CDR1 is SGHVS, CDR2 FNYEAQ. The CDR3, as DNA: TGTGCCAGCAGCTTAGAAGCGCTCGGGGGGGCTGAAGAGACCCAGTACTTC. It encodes CASSLEALGGAEETQYF.

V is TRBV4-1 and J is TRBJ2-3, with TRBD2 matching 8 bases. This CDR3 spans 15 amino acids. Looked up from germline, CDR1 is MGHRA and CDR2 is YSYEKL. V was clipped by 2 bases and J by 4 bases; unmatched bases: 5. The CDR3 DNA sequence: TGCGCCAGCAGCCAATCACCGGGGGGGCCAGATACGCAGTATTTT. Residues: CASSQSPGGPDTQYF.

The CDR3 coding sequence is TGCGCCAGCAGCTTGGGTATGTCTAGGTACGAGCAGTACTTC. Amino acid sequence: CASSLGMSRYEQYF. V usage is TRBV5-1 and J usage is TRBJ2-7; D is undetermined. Germline lookup yields CDR1 SGHRS and CDR2 YFSETQ. V shed 0 bases and J shed 4 bases, with 11 bases lying between them. The length of the CDR3 is 14 residues. Looking up the rest from reference TRBV5-1 and TRBJ2-7 gives the full variable domain: KAGVTQTPRYLIKTRGQQVTLSCSPISGHRSVSWYQQTPGQGLQFLFEYFSETQRNKGNFPGRFSGRQFSNSRSEMNVSTLELGDSALYLCASSLGMSRYEQYFGPGTRLTVT.

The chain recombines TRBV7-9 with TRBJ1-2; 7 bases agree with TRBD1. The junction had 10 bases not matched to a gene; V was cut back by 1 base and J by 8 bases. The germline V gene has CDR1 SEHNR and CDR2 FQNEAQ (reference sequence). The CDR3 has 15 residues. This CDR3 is CASSLDPGGGGGYTF. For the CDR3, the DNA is TGTGCCAGCAGCTTAGACCCAGGGGGTGGTGGAGGCTACACCTTC.

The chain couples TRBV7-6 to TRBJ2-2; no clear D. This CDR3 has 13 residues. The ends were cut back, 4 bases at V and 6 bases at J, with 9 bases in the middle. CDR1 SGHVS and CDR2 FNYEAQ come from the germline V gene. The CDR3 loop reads CASSSWEPGELFF. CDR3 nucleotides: TGTGCCAGCAGCTCGTGGGAACCCGGGGAGCTGTTTTTT.

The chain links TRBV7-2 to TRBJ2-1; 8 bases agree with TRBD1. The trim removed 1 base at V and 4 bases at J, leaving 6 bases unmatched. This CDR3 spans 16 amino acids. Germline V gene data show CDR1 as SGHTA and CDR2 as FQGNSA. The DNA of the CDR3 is TGTGCCAGCAGCTTAGGTCCAGGGGGCGATTACAATGAGCAGTTCTTC. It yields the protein CASSLGPGGDYNEQFF.

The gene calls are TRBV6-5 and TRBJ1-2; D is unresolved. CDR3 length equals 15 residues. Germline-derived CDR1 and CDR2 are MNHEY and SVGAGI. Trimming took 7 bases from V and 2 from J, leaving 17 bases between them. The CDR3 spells CASKLARLGNYGYTF. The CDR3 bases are TGTGCCAGCAAATTAGCCAGACTCGGAAACTATGGCTACACCTTC.

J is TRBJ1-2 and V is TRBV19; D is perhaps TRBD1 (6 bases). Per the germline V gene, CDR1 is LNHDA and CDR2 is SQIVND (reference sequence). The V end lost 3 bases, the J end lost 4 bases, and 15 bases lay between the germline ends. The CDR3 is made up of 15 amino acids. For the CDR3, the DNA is TGTGCCAGTAGTATCCCGAGGGGGGGGTCCTATGGCTACACCTTC. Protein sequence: CASSIPRGGSYGYTF.

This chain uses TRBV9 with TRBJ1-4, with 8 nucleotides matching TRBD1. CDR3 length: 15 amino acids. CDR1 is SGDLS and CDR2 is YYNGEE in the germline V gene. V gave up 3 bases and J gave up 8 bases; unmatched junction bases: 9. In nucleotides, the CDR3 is TGTGCCAGCAGCGCCCAGGGGGCGCTTGGAGAAAAACTGTTTTTT. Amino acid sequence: CASSAQGALGEKLFF.

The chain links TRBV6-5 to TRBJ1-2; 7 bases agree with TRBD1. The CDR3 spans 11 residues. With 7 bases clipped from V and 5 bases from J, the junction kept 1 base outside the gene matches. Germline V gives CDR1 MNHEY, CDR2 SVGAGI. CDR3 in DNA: TGTGCCAGCAAGGGGGCGTATGGCTACACCTTC. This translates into CASKGAYGYTF.